The rows below give T cell receptor beta chains drawn from one sample of a study of vaccination and CD4 T cells after COVID-19. These TCRs are of unknown antigen specificity. TCRdb redid the calling of the PCR reads with MiXCR, one entry per CDR3 protein. The sample has some 26,000 distinct CDR3 sequences, roughly 71% seen once. The sample consisted of CD4+ T cells from blood, cultured in vitro, taken after SARS-CoV-2 vaccination. Every receptor here comes from a human donor who received a COVID-19 vaccine. Each CDR3 is given with its conserved first and last residue. The order of the fields is D gene, V gene, J gene, clone size, CDR3 length, CDR3 protein, CDR3 DNA. The D gene is left open where the match is weak. The size of a clone is reported for some rows only, either as once, few or many, or as a class for expanded clones.

TRBD1	TRBV28	TRBJ1-6	-	15	CASSPRQGANSPLHF	TGTGCCAGCAGTCCACGACAGGGGGCGAATTCACCCCTCCACTTT
-	TRBV27	TRBJ1-5	few	16	CASSLSSTGINQPQHF	TGTGCCAGCAGTTTATCCAGTACTGGGATCAATCAGCCCCAGCATTTT
-	TRBV2	TRBJ2-3	-	13	CASRTRYTDTQYF	TGTGCCAGCAGGACTAGATACACAGATACGCAGTATTTT
-	TRBV20-1	TRBJ2-5	-	13	CSALHGGKETQYF	TGCAGTGCTCTCCACGGAGGGAAAGAGACCCAGTACTTC
TRBD1	TRBV12-5	TRBJ2-2	once	17	CATRTTGQGSGTGELFF	TGTGCTACTCGAACAACCGGACAGGGGAGTGGCACCGGGGAGCTGTTTTTT
-	TRBV7-8	TRBJ2-5	-	17	CASSRRGAGARSETQYF	TGTGCCAGCAGTCGGAGGGGGGCGGGGGCTAGGAGTGAGACCCAGTACTTC
-	TRBV12-3/TRBV12-4	TRBJ1-3	-	11	CASSFVDTIYF	TGTGCCAGCAGTTTTGTGGACACCATATATTTT
TRBD1	TRBV7-2	TRBJ1-1	-	14	CASSQTGDYTEAFF	TGTGCCAGCAGCCAGACAGGGGACTACACTGAAGCTTTCTTT
-	TRBV20-1	TRBJ2-3	-	13	CSARGTSTDTQYF	TGCAGTGCTAGAGGAACTAGCACAGATACGCAGTATTTT
-	TRBV28	TRBJ1-5	-	14	CASSYPLEGQPQHF	TGTGCCAGCAGTTACCCCCTTGAGGGGCAGCCCCAGCATTTT
TRBD1	TRBV24-1	TRBJ1-5	-	21	CATSSSWGPQGAGLGNRPQHF	TGTGCCACCAGTTCTTCCTGGGGCCCCCAGGGGGCTGGTCTGGGCAATCGGCCCCAGCATTTT
-	TRBV27	TRBJ1-1	-	13	CASSYQGYAEAFF	TGTGCCAGCAGTTACCAGGGATACGCTGAAGCTTTCTTT
TRBD1	TRBV7-9	TRBJ1-1	few	15	CASSFRQGEGTEAFF	TGTGCCAGCAGCTTCCGACAGGGAGAGGGCACTGAAGCTTTCTTT
TRBD2	TRBV7-9	TRBJ2-7	-	14	CASSFAGGTYEQYF	TGTGCCAGCAGCTTCGCCGGGGGGACCTACGAGCAGTACTTC
TRBD1	TRBV30	TRBJ1-1	-	12	CAWTGGFTEAFF	TGTGCCTGGACAGGGGGCTTTACTGAAGCTTTCTTT
TRBD2	TRBV4-2	TRBJ2-1	-	19	CASSSVPTSGGAGYNEQFF	TGTGCCAGCAGTTCAGTCCCCACTAGCGGGGGGGCCGGGTACAATGAGCAGTTCTTC
-	TRBV7-2	TRBJ2-5	few	15	CASSAGSGSQETQYF	TGTGCCAGCAGCGCCGGTTCGGGTTCACAAGAGACCCAGTACTTC
-	TRBV24-1	TRBJ2-3	-	16	CATSDPGSIGADTQYF	TGTGCCACCAGTGATCCCGGTAGTATAGGAGCGGATACGCAGTATTTT